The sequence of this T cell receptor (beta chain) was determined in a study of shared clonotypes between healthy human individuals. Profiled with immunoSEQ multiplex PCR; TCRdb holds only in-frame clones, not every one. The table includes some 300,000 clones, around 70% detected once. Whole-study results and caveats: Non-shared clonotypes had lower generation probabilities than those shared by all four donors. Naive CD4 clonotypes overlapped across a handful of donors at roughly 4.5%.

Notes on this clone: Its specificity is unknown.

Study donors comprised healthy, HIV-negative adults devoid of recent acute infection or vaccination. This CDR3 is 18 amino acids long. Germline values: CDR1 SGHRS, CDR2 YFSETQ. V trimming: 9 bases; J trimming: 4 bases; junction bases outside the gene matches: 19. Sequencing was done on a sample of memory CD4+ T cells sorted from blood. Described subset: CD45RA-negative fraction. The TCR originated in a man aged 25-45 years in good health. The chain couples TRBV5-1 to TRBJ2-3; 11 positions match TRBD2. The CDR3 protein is CATTPVSGRAGNPDTQYF. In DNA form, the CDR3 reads TGCGCCACCACCCCGGTTAGCGGGAGGGCGGGTAACCCAGATACGCAGTATTTT.